A single sample is the source of the 21 T cell receptor beta chains below, sequenced in a study of blood T cell repertoires in COVID-19. Method: immunoSEQ multiplex PCR; TCRdb's copy keeps in-frame clones and lacks some. Of approximately 150,000 clones listed, around nine tenths are singletons. Sequencing was carried out using peripheral blood. The receptors were gathered from a woman between 45 and 65 years old with active or convalescent COVID-19.

The chain recombines TRBV7-9 with TRBJ2-4, with TRBD2 identical over 9 bases. The CDR3 consists of 16 residues. Unmatched junction bases numbered 12, after V lost 10 bases and J lost 2 bases. From germline, CDR1 is SEHNR and CDR2 FQNEAQ (reference sequence). In DNA, the CDR3 is TGTGCCAACCCGGAAGAGCGGGGGGCGTCCAAAAACATTCAGTACTTC. Residues: CANPEERGASKNIQYF. Filled out from reference TRBV7-9 and TRBJ2-4, the complete variable domain reads DTGVSQNPRHKITKRGQNVTFRCDPISEHNRLYWYRQTLGQGPEFLTYFQNEAQLEKSRLLSDRFSAERPKGSFSTLEIQRTEQGDSAMYLCANPEERGASKNIQYFGAGTRLSVL.

In its sample, this clone was seen once. The rearrangement joins TRBV11-2 to TRBJ1-1; D is unresolved. Germline V CDR1 and CDR2: SGHAT, FQNNGV. CDR3 length equals 14 residues. V dropped 8 bases and J dropped 4 bases, with 17 bases sitting between them. In DNA form, the CDR3 reads TGTGCCAGCGGGTTGACACCCTCTGTCACTGAAGCTTTCTTT. Protein product: CASGLTPSVTEAFF.

The rearrangement links TRBV9 to TRBJ1-1; a weak D match, TRBD1 (5 bases). Deletions cut 0 bases from V and 1 base from J, with 10 bases between. CDR1 SGDLS and CDR2 YYNGEE come from the germline V gene. The CDR3 has 15 residues. CDR3 bases: TGTGCCAGCAGCGTAGACCACAGGTCGAACACTGAAGCTTTCTTT. It yields the protein CASSVDHRSNTEAFF.

This clone was seen a few times. The chain recombines TRBV4-1 with TRBJ1-1; 7 nucleotides agree with TRBD1. With 3 bases clipped from V and 0 bases from J, the junction kept 10 bases outside the gene matches. Per the germline V gene, CDR1 is MGHRA and CDR2 is YSYEKL. The CDR3 length is 17 residues. DNA of the CDR3: TGCGCCAGCAGCCACAACAGGGGCCCATTCATGAACACTGAAGCTTTCTTT. Amino acid sequence: CASSHNRGPFMNTEAFF.

The CDR3 nucleotides are TGTGCCAGCAGTAGGACAGGGGGAGTCAATAGCAATCAGCCCCAGCATTTT. Amino acids: CASSRTGGVNSNQPQHF. The chain couples TRBV27 to TRBJ1-5; the match to TRBD1 covers 10 bases. The length of the CDR3 is 17 residues. V lost 5 bases to trimming and J lost 0 bases; unmatched junction nucleotides: 7. The germline gives CDR1 MNHEY, CDR2 SMNVEV (reference sequence).

The chain employs TRBV4-1 and TRBJ2-5; the D gene is possibly TRBD2 (6 bases). Trimming cost V 3 bases and J 4 bases, with 15 bases left between them. The CDR3 runs to 15 residues. Germline values: CDR1 MGHRA, CDR2 YSYEKL. CDR3 sequence reads: CASSQFTGRGETQYF. The CDR3 nucleotides are TGCGCCAGCAGCCAGTTTACCGGGAGAGGAGAGACCCAGTACTTC.

The J gene is TRBJ1-1, the V gene TRBV4-1; a possible D gene is TRBD1 (6 bases). The CDR3 runs to 17 residues. V dropped 0 bases and J dropped 7 bases, with 21 bases sitting between them. Germline V lookup: CDR1 MGHRA, CDR2 YSYEKL. The CDR3 DNA reads TGCGCCAGCAGCCAAGATATGTTTCGGGGGGCGACCGGTGAAGCTTTCTTT. Its protein product is CASSQDMFRGATGEAFF.

The V gene is TRBV3-1 (or the pseudogene TRBV3-2), the J gene TRBJ2-7, with 7 bases that match TRBD2. Germline CDR1 LGHDT, CDR2 YNNKEL (reference sequence). The CDR3 sequence is 14 residues long. Trimming at V came to 1 base and at J to 0 bases, leaving 0 bases not matched to a gene. The CDR3 reads CASSQGTSSYEQYF. DNA for the CDR3: TGTGCCAGCAGCCAAGGGACTAGCTCCTACGAGCAGTACTTC.

The chain recombines TRBV18 with TRBJ1-3, with TRBD1 identical over 7 bases. V shed 2 bases and J 1 base; nucleotides not matched to a gene: 2. The CDR3 consists of 15 residues. Germline assignment: CDR1 KGHSH and CDR2 LQKENI. This CDR3 is CASSPWDSSGNTIYF. Written as DNA, the CDR3 is TGTGCCAGCTCACCATGGGACAGTTCTGGAAACACCATATATTTT. The full variable domain, its missing parts supplied by reference TRBV18 and TRBJ1-3, is NAGVMQNPRHLVRRRGQEARLRCSPMKGHSHVYWYRQLPEEGLKFMVYLQKENIIDESGMPKERFSAEFPKEGPSILRIQQVVRGDSAAYFCASSPWDSSGNTIYFGEGSWLTVV.

This sequence joins TRBV7-9 and TRBJ2-2; TRBD2 matches 9 bases. The CDR3 runs to 16 residues. Trimming cost V 4 bases and J 3 bases; bases outside gene matches: 6. CDR1 SEHNR and CDR2 FQNEAQ come from the germline V gene (reference sequence). CDR3 nucleotides: TGTGCCAGCAGCTCCCTACGCGGGGGGGACACCGGGGAGCTGTTTTTT. Protein: CASSSLRGGDTGELFF.

This clone came up once. The chain employs TRBV30 and TRBJ2-2, with TRBD2 matching 8 bases. The CDR3 length is 11 residues. Germline CDR1 is GTSNPN and CDR2 is SVGIG (reference sequence). The CDR3 nucleotides are TGTGCGGCTAGCGGGCCCGGGGAGCTGTTTTTT. Translated, it gives CAASGPGELFF. Variable domain in full (rest from reference TRBV30 and TRBJ2-2): SQTIHQWPATLVQPVGSPLSLECTVEGTSNPNLYWYRQAAGRGLQLLFYSVGIGQISSEVPQNLSASRPQDRQFILSSKKLLLSDSGFYLCAASGPGELFFGEGSRLTVL.

A few counts support this clone. This sequence joins TRBV4-3 and TRBJ1-3; D call uncertain. CDR1 is LGHNA, CDR2 YSLEER, per germline. V was cut by 0 bases and J by 0 bases, with 9 bases left in between. CDR3 length equals 16 residues. CDR3 protein: CASSQDLGSSGNTIYF. For the CDR3, the DNA is TGCGCCAGCAGCCAAGATCTTGGGAGCTCTGGAAACACCATATATTTT.

The genes are TRBV6-4 and TRBJ1-1, with 8 bases that match TRBD1. V shed 6 bases, J shed 6 bases, and the junction held 18 bases outside the gene matches. CDR1 MRHNA and CDR2 SNTAGT come from the germline V gene. The CDR3 totals 17 residues. CDR3 amino acids: CASRTDRVKAVGPEAFF. CDR3 nucleotide sequence: TGTGCCAGCAGGACGGACAGGGTAAAGGCGGTGGGGCCTGAAGCTTTCTTT.

The chain combines TRBV7-9 with TRBJ2-1; 9 bases map to TRBD1. Unmatched junction bases numbered 18, after V lost 5 bases and J lost 7 bases. Germline CDR1 and CDR2: SEHNR and FQNEAQ (reference sequence). The CDR3 loop spans 18 amino acids. The CDR3 reads CASSPPRRMRTGENEQFF. In nucleotides, the CDR3 is TGTGCCAGCAGCCCCCCGAGACGTATGAGGACAGGGGAAAATGAGCAGTTCTTC. The whole variable domain, remainder taken from reference TRBV7-9 and TRBJ2-1, is DTGVSQNPRHKITKRGQNVTFRCDPISEHNRLYWYRQTLGQGPEFLTYFQNEAQLEKSRLLSDRFSAERPKGSFSTLEIQRTEQGDSAMYLCASSPPRRMRTGENEQFFGPGTRLTVL.

The V gene is TRBV28, the J gene TRBJ1-1, with a possible D match to TRBD1 (5 bases). The germline V gene encodes CDR1 MDHEN and CDR2 SYDVKM. Trimming removed 6 bases from V and 5 bases from J, with 13 bases in between. The CDR3 has 13 residues. The CDR3 loop is CASRPPGLTEAFF. The CDR3 nucleotides are TGTGCCAGCAGGCCTCCAGGGTTGACTGAAGCTTTCTTT.

The V gene is TRBV7-2, the J gene TRBJ2-7, with TRBD2 identical over 8 bases. The CDR3 consists of 14 residues. Unmatched junction bases numbered 4, after V lost 4 bases and J lost 2 bases. Per the germline V gene, CDR1 is SGHTA and CDR2 is FQGNSA. The CDR3 nucleotides read TGTGCCAGCAGCTACCCGGGACTAGCCTACGAGCAGTACTTC. Residues: CASSYPGLAYEQYF.

This rearrangement joins TRBV7-2 to TRBJ2-7, with D tentatively TRBD2 (6 bases). The V end lost 5 bases, the J end lost 4 bases, and 12 bases lay between the germline ends. The CDR3 has 13 residues. Per germline, CDR1 SGHTA and CDR2 FQGNSA. The CDR3 sequence is CASSGSGAYEQYF. The CDR3 DNA reads TGTGCCAGCAGCGGCTCGGGAGCGTACGAGCAGTACTTC.

This clone showed up just once. This chain uses TRBV4-2 with TRBJ1-4; D is possibly TRBD1 (6 bases). V lost 0 bases and J lost 7, with 12 bases in between. The CDR3 is 15 residues long. Germline V gene lookup returns CDR1 LGHNA and CDR2 YNFKEQ. The CDR3 bases are TGTGCCAGCAGCCAAGACGGGGGGCGGGCTGAAAAACTGTTTTTT. Its protein is CASSQDGGRAEKLFF.

This chain joins TRBV5-1 and TRBJ2-1; 8 nucleotides match TRBD2. The V gene end was trimmed by 0 bases and the J gene end by 7 bases; junction bases not matched to a gene: 12. CDR1 SGHRS and CDR2 YFSETQ come from the germline V gene. The CDR3 loop spans 17 amino acids. CDR3 DNA sequence: TGCGCCAGCAGCTTGGGGCAGGGCAGCGGGAGTCGGAATGAGCAGTTCTTC. Translation gives CASSLGQGSGSRNEQFF.

This clone was detected only a few times. DNA for the CDR3: TGTGCCAGTAGTGCGACAGCGAATAGCAATCAGCCCCAGCATTTT. Translated: CASSATANSNQPQHF. The chain carries TRBV19 and TRBJ1-5; TRBD1 is a possible D gene (5 bases). The CDR3 consists of 15 residues. Between the trimmed V and J ends, which lost 5 bases and 0 bases, there was a span of 11 bases. CDR1 is LNHDA, CDR2 SQIVND, per germline (reference sequence).

The chain uses TRBV5-1 and TRBJ2-5; D gene uncertain. Between the trimmed V and J ends, which lost 0 bases and 5 bases, there was a span of 5 bases. CDR1 and CDR2 from the germline V gene are SGHRS and YFSETQ. The CDR3 consists of 12 residues. CDR3 residues: CASSLARETQYF. The CDR3 region has the DNA TGCGCCAGCAGCTTGGCCCGGGAGACCCAGTACTTC. The complete variable domain, with remaining parts taken from reference TRBV5-1 and TRBJ2-5, reads KAGVTQTPRYLIKTRGQQVTLSCSPISGHRSVSWYQQTPGQGLQFLFEYFSETQRNKGNFPGRFSGRQFSNSRSEMNVSTLELGDSALYLCASSLARETQYFGPGTRLLVL.